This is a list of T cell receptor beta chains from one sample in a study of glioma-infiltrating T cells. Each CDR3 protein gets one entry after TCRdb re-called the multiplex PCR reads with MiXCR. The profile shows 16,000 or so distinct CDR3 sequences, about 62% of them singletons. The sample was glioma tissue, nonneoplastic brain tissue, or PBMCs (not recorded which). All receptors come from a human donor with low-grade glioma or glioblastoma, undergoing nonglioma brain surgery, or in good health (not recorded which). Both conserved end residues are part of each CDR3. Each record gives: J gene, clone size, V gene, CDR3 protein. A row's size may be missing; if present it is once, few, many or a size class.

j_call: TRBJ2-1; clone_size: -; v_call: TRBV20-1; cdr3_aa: CSARDMGRPLYNEQFF
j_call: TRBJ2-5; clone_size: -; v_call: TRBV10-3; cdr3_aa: CAISESIAGRVETQYF
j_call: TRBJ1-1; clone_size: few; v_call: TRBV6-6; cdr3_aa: CASSYFTLNTEAFF
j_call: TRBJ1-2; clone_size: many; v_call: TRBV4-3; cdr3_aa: CASSHALGQNYGYTF
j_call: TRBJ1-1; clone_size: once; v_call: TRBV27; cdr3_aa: CASSLVLGMNTEAFF
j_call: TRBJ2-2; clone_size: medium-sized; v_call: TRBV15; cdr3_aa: CATAQTANTGELFF
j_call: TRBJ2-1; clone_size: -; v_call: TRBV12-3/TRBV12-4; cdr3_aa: CASTSSLVLSYNEQFF
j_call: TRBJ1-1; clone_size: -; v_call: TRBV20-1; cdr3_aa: CSVKPAGVRFTEAFF
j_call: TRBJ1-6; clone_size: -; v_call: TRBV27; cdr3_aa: CASSFPGPGNSPLHF
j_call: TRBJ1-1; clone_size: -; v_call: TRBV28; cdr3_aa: CASSFGSYEAFF
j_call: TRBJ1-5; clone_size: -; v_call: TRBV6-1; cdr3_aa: CASSPTRVVNQPQHF
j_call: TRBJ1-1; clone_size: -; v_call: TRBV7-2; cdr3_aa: CASSLATGITEAFF
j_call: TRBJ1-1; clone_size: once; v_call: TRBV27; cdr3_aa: CASSLGPEAIF
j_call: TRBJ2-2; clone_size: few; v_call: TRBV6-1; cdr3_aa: CASILPPRLAQTGELFF
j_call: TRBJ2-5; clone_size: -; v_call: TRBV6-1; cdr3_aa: CASTRRGETQYF
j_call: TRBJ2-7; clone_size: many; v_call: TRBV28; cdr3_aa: CASRFAWRESAEQYF
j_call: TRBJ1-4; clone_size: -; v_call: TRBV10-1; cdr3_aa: CASSRGPDEKLFF
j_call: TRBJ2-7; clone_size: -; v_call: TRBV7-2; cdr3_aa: CASSLGPDYEQYF
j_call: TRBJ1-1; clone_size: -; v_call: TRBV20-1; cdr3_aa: CSARDVTTAGNTEAFF
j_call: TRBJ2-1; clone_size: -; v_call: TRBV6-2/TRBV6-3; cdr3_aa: CASSFGQVRDEQFF
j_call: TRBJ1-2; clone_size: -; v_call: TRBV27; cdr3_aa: CASSLSKGDGGYTF
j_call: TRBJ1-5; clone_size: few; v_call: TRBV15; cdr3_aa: CATRDPRQFNQPQHF